Listed below are T cell receptor beta chains from one sample, sequenced in a study of blood T cell repertoires in COVID-19. Generated by immunoSEQ multiplex PCR, the TCRdb table keeps only in-frame clones and is missing some. The table includes 80,000 to 100,000 clones, roughly 86% detected once. Sequenced sample: peripheral blood. The receptors come from a human donor in a cohort sampled during active COVID-19. CDR3s include the opening cysteine and the closing phenylalanine or tryptophan. The D gene is left open where the match is weak. Clone size is given for some rows only: seen once, a few or many times, or a class if the clone is expanded.

clone_size: once
v_call: TRBV24-1
d_call: NA
j_call: TRBJ2-5
cdr3_aa: CATSDTRETQYF
cdr3_nt: TGTGCCACCAGTGACACGCGAGAGACCCAGTACTTC

clone_size: few
v_call: TRBV4-1
d_call: NA
j_call: TRBJ2-1
cdr3_aa: CASSQDHDRNEQFF
cdr3_nt: TGCGCCAGCAGCCAAGATCACGACAGGAATGAGCAGTTCTTC

clone_size: NA
v_call: TRBV9
d_call: NA
j_call: TRBJ2-7
cdr3_aa: CASSARSYSDYEQYF
cdr3_nt: TGTGCCAGCAGCGCCCGGAGTTATTCTGACTACGAGCAGTACTTC

clone_size: NA
v_call: TRBV7-2
d_call: TRBD2
j_call: TRBJ2-3
cdr3_aa: CASSQGLAGGADTQYF
cdr3_nt: TGTGCCAGCAGCCAGGGACTAGCGGGAGGGGCAGATACGCAGTATTTT

clone_size: NA
v_call: TRBV4-1
d_call: TRBD1
j_call: TRBJ1-2
cdr3_aa: CASSRGGQGPNYGYTF
cdr3_nt: TGCGCCAGCAGCCGGGGGGGACAGGGTCCCAACTATGGCTACACCTTC

clone_size: NA
v_call: TRBV3-1/TRBV3-2
d_call: NA
j_call: TRBJ1-2
cdr3_aa: CASKSGSANYGYTF
cdr3_nt: TGTGCCAGCAAATCGGGTTCCGCTAACTATGGCTACACCTTC

clone_size: NA
v_call: TRBV7-9
d_call: TRBD1
j_call: TRBJ1-4
cdr3_aa: CASRSGQGYEKLFF
cdr3_nt: TGTGCCAGCCGGTCGGGACAGGGGTATGAAAAACTGTTTTTT

clone_size: NA
v_call: TRBV10-3
d_call: TRBD2
j_call: TRBJ2-1
cdr3_aa: CAISGVREGGPNEQFF
cdr3_nt: TGTGCCATCAGTGGGGTGCGGGAGGGTGGACCTAATGAGCAGTTCTTC

clone_size: NA
v_call: TRBV12-5
d_call: TRBD1
j_call: TRBJ2-3
cdr3_aa: CASGLGGGPTDTQYF
cdr3_nt: TGTGCTAGTGGTTTGGGAGGGGGCCCCACAGATACGCAGTATTTT

clone_size: NA
v_call: TRBV5-4
d_call: TRBD1
j_call: TRBJ1-2
cdr3_aa: CASRRITGVQGYGYTF
cdr3_nt: TGTGCCAGCAGACGTATTACAGGGGTACAAGGGTATGGCTACACCTTC

clone_size: NA
v_call: TRBV27
d_call: NA
j_call: TRBJ1-2
cdr3_aa: CASSLSLPGFGSGYTF
cdr3_nt: TGTGCCAGCAGTTTATCGTTGCCAGGGTTCGGGTCTGGCTACACCTTC

clone_size: NA
v_call: TRBV29-1
d_call: NA
j_call: TRBJ1-2
cdr3_aa: CSVDQGGALNYGYTF
cdr3_nt: TGCAGCGTTGATCAAGGAGGGGCCCTGAACTATGGCTACACCTTC

clone_size: NA
v_call: TRBV6-5
d_call: NA
j_call: TRBJ1-3
cdr3_aa: CASSFRGSSGNTIYF
cdr3_nt: TGTGCCAGCAGTTTTAGGGGGAGCTCTGGAAACACCATATATTTT

clone_size: NA
v_call: TRBV9
d_call: TRBD1
j_call: TRBJ2-7
cdr3_aa: CASSVARQGHEQYF
cdr3_nt: TGTGCCAGCAGCGTAGCTCGACAGGGACACGAGCAGTACTTC

clone_size: once
v_call: TRBV14
d_call: NA
j_call: TRBJ2-1
cdr3_aa: CASSHLARWFF
cdr3_nt: TGTGCCAGCAGCCATTTAGCGCGTTGGTTCTTC

clone_size: NA
v_call: TRBV6-5
d_call: NA
j_call: TRBJ2-1
cdr3_aa: CASRERGGYVNEQFF
cdr3_nt: TGTGCCAGCAGGGAGAGAGGCGGGTATGTTAATGAGCAGTTCTTC

clone_size: NA
v_call: TRBV5-4
d_call: TRBD1
j_call: TRBJ1-3
cdr3_aa: CASSPRGPGNTIYF
cdr3_nt: TGTGCCAGCAGCCCCAGGGGGCCAGGAAACACCATATATTTT

clone_size: NA
v_call: TRBV7-7
d_call: TRBD2
j_call: TRBJ2-1
cdr3_aa: CASSSYSGSGVNEQFF
cdr3_nt: TGTGCTAGCAGCTCGTATAGCGGGAGCGGAGTGAATGAGCAGTTCTTC

clone_size: NA
v_call: TRBV28
d_call: TRBD1
j_call: TRBJ2-7
cdr3_aa: CASSLPDRVRYF
cdr3_nt: TGTGCCAGCAGTTTACCCGACAGGGTACGGTACTTC

clone_size: few
v_call: TRBV18
d_call: NA
j_call: TRBJ1-1
cdr3_aa: CASSPSLNEAFF
cdr3_nt: TGTGCCAGCTCACCCTCCCTTAATGAAGCTTTCTTT

clone_size: NA
v_call: TRBV14
d_call: NA
j_call: TRBJ2-6
cdr3_aa: CASSQPWTDGANVLTF
cdr3_nt: TGTGCCAGCAGCCAACCTTGGACTGATGGGGCCAACGTCCTGACTTTC

clone_size: NA
v_call: TRBV12-3/TRBV12-4
d_call: NA
j_call: TRBJ1-1
cdr3_aa: CASSLHMNTEAFF
cdr3_nt: TGTGCCAGCAGTTTGCACATGAACACTGAAGCTTTCTTT